Below, 18 T cell receptor beta chains from the same sample are listed, as sequenced in a study of T cells in Graves' hyperthyroidism and ophthalmopathy. Authors of the study amplified TCR beta CDR3 regions from RNA transcripts. Researchers ran a first-round RT-PCR on the TCR CDR3 using the HTBI primer set. TCRdb used MiXCR to reprocess the multiplex PCR reads, holding one entry per CDR3 protein. The table has 200,000 to 300,000 distinct CDR3 sequences, 16% seen once. Sequencing was performed on blood. The origin of the receptors is a woman aged 18-29 years with Graves' ophthalmopathy.

The chain couples TRBV2 to TRBJ2-1; D tentatively fits TRBD1 or TRBD2 (5 bases each). The CDR3 consists of 16 residues. Germline CDR1 SNHLY, CDR2 FYNNEI. Trimming took 3 bases from V and 0 from J, leaving 12 bases between them. DNA for the CDR3: TGTGCCAGCAGTGAGGGGCCGGCGGGCTCCTACAATGAGCAGTTCTTC. Protein sequence: CASSEGPAGSYNEQFF.

This clonotype was seen at least ten times. The chain carries TRBV20-1 and TRBJ1-4; D may be TRBD1 (5 bases). Germline-derived CDR1 and CDR2 are DFQATT and SNEGSKA (reference sequence). This CDR3 has 12 residues. CDR3 bases: TGCAGCAACCGACAGACTAATGAAAAACTGTTTTTT. Amino acids: CSNRQTNEKLFF.

This clonotype was observed many times. The chain recombines TRBV3-1 with TRBJ2-1, with D perhaps matching TRBD1 or TRBD2 (6 bases each). Trimming took 0 bases from V and 4 from J, leaving 19 bases between them. The CDR3 covers 18 residues. Germline V gene data show CDR1 as LGHDT and CDR2 as YNNKEL (reference sequence). For the CDR3, the DNA is TGTGCCAGCAGCCAAGATCTAAGGGGGGCCGGATTATACAATGAGCAGTTCTTC. Translation gives CASSQDLRGAGLYNEQFF.

This clonotype showed up just a few times. The chain links TRBV19 to TRBJ2-1; D not certain. Germline V gene data show CDR1 as LNHDA and CDR2 as SQIVND (reference sequence). There are 16 residues in the CDR3. The V and J ends lost 5 bases and 3 bases respectively, with 17 bases between them. The CDR3 DNA reads as TGTGCCAGTAGTCCCTACCGGTCGCCCCTCTACAATGAGCAGTTCTTC. This gives the protein CASSPYRSPLYNEQFF. The full variable domain, completed using reference TRBV19 and TRBJ2-1, is DGGITQSPKYLFRKEGQNVTLSCEQNLNHDAMYWYRQDPGQGLRLIYYSQIVNDFQKGDIAEGYSVSREKKESFPLTVTSAQKNPTAFYLCASSPYRSPLYNEQFFGPGTRLTVL.

This clonotype was recorded many times. The V gene is TRBV4-3, the J gene TRBJ2-7; D may be TRBD1 (5 bases). Germline CDR1 is LGHNA and CDR2 is YSLEER. The CDR3 sequence is 16 residues long. With 0 bases removed from V and 0 bases from J, the gap between germline ends came to 12 bases. The CDR3 DNA sequence: TGCGCCAGCAGCCAAGATCAGGGCCCGAGCTCCTACGAGCAGTACTTC. Encoded protein: CASSQDQGPSSYEQYF.

The chain has TRBV20-1 and TRBJ2-1; D may be TRBD2 (5 bases). This CDR3 is 15 amino acids long. The germline gives CDR1 DFQATT, CDR2 SNEGSKA (reference sequence). Trimming stripped 0 bases from V and 2 bases from J, with 11 bases between. The CDR3, as DNA: TGCAGTGCTAGAGATCGTCGGGGTACCTACAATGAGCAGTTCTTC. It specifies CSARDRRGTYNEQFF.

A note on this clonotype: Being one base from a much bigger clone, this may be a read error. The chain is built from TRBV18 and TRBJ2-7; 9 nucleotides agree with TRBD1. The CDR3 totals 13 residues. Germline V lookup: CDR1 KGHSH, CDR2 LQKENI. Here the CDR3 reads CTSSPTGGSEQYF. The CDR3 region has the DNA TGTACCAGCTCGCCAACAGGGGGCTCCGAGCAGTACTTC.

This clonotype was counted at least ten times. This rearrangement joins TRBV6-5 to TRBJ2-5; D is undetermined. Per germline, CDR1 MNHEY and CDR2 SVGAGI. CDR3 length: 13 residues. V was pared by 3 bases and J by 1 base, with 6 bases between. The CDR3 loop reads CASSYGLQETQYF. The CDR3 DNA sequence: TGTGCCAGCAGTTATGGCCTCCAAGAGACCCAGTACTTC.

At least ten counts were recorded for this clonotype. J is TRBJ2-1 and V is TRBV5-1, with 11 bases identical to TRBD2. Germline CDR1 reads SGHRS; CDR2 reads YFSETQ. CDR3 length equals 18 residues. Unmatched junction bases numbered 5, after V lost 0 bases and J lost 0 bases. This chain's CDR3 is CASSLGLAGLSSYNEQFF. CDR3 bases: TGCGCCAGCAGCTTGGGACTAGCGGGGCTTAGCTCCTACAATGAGCAGTTCTTC. Full variable domain (remainder filled in from reference TRBV5-1 and TRBJ2-1): KAGVTQTPRYLIKTRGQQVTLSCSPISGHRSVSWYQQTPGQGLQFLFEYFSETQRNKGNFPGRFSGRQFSNSRSEMNVSTLELGDSALYLCASSLGLAGLSSYNEQFFGPGTRLTVL.

This clonotype was observed a handful of times. The V and J genes are TRBV28 and TRBJ1-2; possibly TRBD1 for D (6 bases). V shed 2 bases and J shed 6 bases, with 19 bases lying between them. The CDR3 covers 16 residues. Germline CDR1 MDHEN, CDR2 SYDVKM. CDR3 DNA sequence: TGTGCCAGCAGTTTAGGACCCTCACAGGGATTCGATGGCTACACCTTC. Translated: CASSLGPSQGFDGYTF.

The rearrangement links TRBV9 to TRBJ2-1; D possibly corresponds to TRBD2 (6 bases). Trimming cost V 4 bases and J 3 bases, with 14 bases left between them. Germline CDR1 and CDR2: SGDLS and YYNGEE. CDR3 length equals 15 residues. This CDR3 reads CASSSAGYGYNEQFF. CDR3 DNA: TGTGCCAGCAGCTCAGCGGGTTACGGCTACAATGAGCAGTTCTTC.

The sample holds a few counts of this clonotype. The CDR3 is CATSGGGVNTGELFF. CDR3 coding DNA: TGTGCCACCAGTGGAGGAGGGGTGAACACCGGGGAGCTGTTTTTT. This rearrangement joins TRBV24-1 to TRBJ2-2; D perhaps matches TRBD2 (6 bases). CDR1 KGHDR and CDR2 SFDVKD come from the germline V gene. Trimming shortened V by 5 bases and J by 1 base, and 10 bases separated the two germline ends. The CDR3 covers 15 residues.

This clonotype was detected ten times or more. V and J are TRBV27 and TRBJ2-7, with 14 bases fitting TRBD2. CDR1 MNHEY and CDR2 SMNVEV come from the germline V gene (reference sequence). The CDR3 totals 15 residues. V lost 5 bases, J lost 6 bases, and 6 bases stayed unmatched. Here the CDR3 DNA reads TGTGCCAGCAGTGTGGGACTAGCGGGAGTAGGCGAGCAGTACTTC. Translation gives CASSVGLAGVGEQYF.

This clonotype was seen more than once but under ten times. CDR3 residues: CASSYSPFGLLMAPPYNEQFF. The CDR3 nucleotides read TGTGCCAGCAGTTACTCCCCCTTCGGCCTCCTAATGGCCCCCCCCTACAATGAGCAGTTCTTC. The chain uses TRBV6-5 and TRBJ2-1, with D unresolved. V lost 0 bases and J lost 2, with 26 bases in between. CDR1 MNHEY and CDR2 SVGAGI come from the germline V gene. The CDR3 contains 21 residues.

The chain is built from TRBV4-3 and TRBJ2-7; 7 nucleotides match TRBD2. The length of the CDR3 is 14 residues. Trimming removed 4 bases from V and 3 bases from J; junction bases left unmatched: 6. The V gene's germline CDR1 is LGHNA and CDR2 YSLEER. The CDR3 region has the DNA TGCGCCAGCAGCCCTGGGCTAGCGGTCTACGAGCAGTACTTC. Its protein is CASSPGLAVYEQYF.

Many counts were recorded for this clonotype. The chain couples TRBV4-1 to TRBJ1-4; no reliable D call. The CDR3 spans 15 residues. The V end was cut by 0 bases, the J end by 8 bases, with 13 bases between. Germline values: CDR1 MGHRA, CDR2 YSYEKL. CDR3 residues: CASSQDRRGGEKLFF. DNA for the CDR3: TGCGCCAGCAGCCAAGATAGACGGGGAGGGGAAAAACTGTTTTTT.

This clonotype was found once. The rearrangement uses TRBV27 and TRBJ2-5, with unresolved D. The CDR3 runs 13 residues. V lost 8 bases and J lost 4, with 14 bases in between. The V gene's germline CDR1 is MNHEY and CDR2 SMNVEV (reference sequence). The CDR3 DNA reads TGTGCCAGCTCAAAAAACGTCGGAGAGACCCAGTACTTC. Translating it yields CASSKNVGETQYF.

This chain connects TRBV19 to TRBJ2-3; TRBD1 matches 10 bases. After removal of 2 bases from V and 1 base from J, the junction contained 3 bases not matched to a gene. Germline CDR1 is LNHDA and CDR2 is SQIVND (reference sequence). This CDR3 has 16 amino acids. CDR3 nucleotide sequence: TGTGCCAGTAGTATATGGGGGACAGGGGGCACAGATACGCAGTATTTT. Its translation: CASSIWGTGGTDTQYF.